This is a list of T cell receptor beta chains from one sample in a study of shared clonotypes between healthy human individuals. The method was immunoSEQ multiplex PCR; TCRdb's version includes in-frame clones alone and lacks a portion of them. The sample contains some 500,000 clones, roughly 95% of which appear only once. The sequenced sample was naive CD4+ T cells sorted from blood. All receptors come from a woman in her 30s in good health. The CDR3 runs from the conserved cysteine through the conserved F or W. D genes are given only for firm matches. Not all rows give a size; the values are once, few, many and, for expanded clones, a class.

v_call	j_call	d_call	clone_size	cdr3_nt	cdr3_aa
TRBV28	TRBJ2-5	NA	NA	TGTGCCAGCAATATCCCGGGACTTGCCAAGGAGACCCAGTACTTC	CASNIPGLAKETQYF
TRBV7-9	TRBJ2-2	NA	NA	TGTGCCAGCACCCTAGTGGAGGGTCCAGGTACCGGGGAGCTGTTTTTT	CASTLVEGPGTGELFF
TRBV18	TRBJ2-7	TRBD1	NA	TGTGCCAGCTCTCCAGGGACAGGGGGTGACTACGAGCAGTACTTC	CASSPGTGGDYEQYF
TRBV4-1	TRBJ2-7	TRBD1	NA	TGCGCCAGCAGCCATACCGGGACAGGGGACTACGAGCAGTACTTC	CASSHTGTGDYEQYF
TRBV5-1	TRBJ2-7	NA	NA	TGCGCCAGCAGCTTGATGGTCCGCTACGAGCAGTACTTC	CASSLMVRYEQYF
TRBV19	TRBJ1-5	NA	NA	TGTGCCAGTAGTATAGATCGTTTGGGGGGGGATCGCGACAATCAGCCCCAGCATTTT	CASSIDRLGGDRDNQPQHF
TRBV30	TRBJ1-3	NA	NA	TGTGCCTGGAATACCCCCGCTGGATCTGGAAACACCATATATTTT	CAWNTPAGSGNTIYF
TRBV28	TRBJ1-4	NA	NA	TGTGCCAGCAGTTCGGGTGAAAAACTGTTTTTT	CASSSGEKLFF
TRBV18	TRBJ2-1	NA	NA	TGTGCCAGCTCCCAAGCCGGGACCGATCGCAATGAGCAGTTCTTC	CASSQAGTDRNEQFF
TRBV5-1	TRBJ2-7	NA	few	TGCGCCAGCAGCTTGGAGGGCAGACTCTCCTACGAGCAGTACTTC	CASSLEGRLSYEQYF
TRBV23-1	TRBJ1-1	TRBD1	NA	TGCGCCAGCAGTCATCCCGGACAGGGCGTCACTGAAGCTTTCTTT	CASSHPGQGVTEAFF
TRBV18	TRBJ2-5	TRBD1	few	TGTGCCAGCTCGCCGGGACAGGGGATCGGTCGTCAAGAGACCCAGTACTTC	CASSPGQGIGRQETQYF
TRBV19	TRBJ2-4	NA	NA	TGTGCCAGCAGTACTTCTTCCTTGGGGGCCAAAAACATTCAGTACTTC	CASSTSSLGAKNIQYF
TRBV28	TRBJ2-2	TRBD2	NA	TGTGCCAGCACCTGGGGGGCGGGAGGGCCCGGGGAGCTGTTTTTT	CASTWGAGGPGELFF
TRBV5-4	TRBJ1-2	NA	NA	TGTGCCAGCAGCTTGGCGCCCGAATTAAACTATGGCTACACCTTC	CASSLAPELNYGYTF
TRBV10-3	TRBJ1-3	TRBD1	NA	TGTGCCATCGGGGGACAGGGGGCTGCATCTGGAAACACCATATATTTT	CAIGGQGAASGNTIYF
TRBV7-2	TRBJ2-1	NA	NA	TGTGCCAGCAGTTTGGCCAGGGCCTCCTACAATGAGCAGTTCTTC	CASSLARASYNEQFF
TRBV10-3	TRBJ2-6	TRBD1	NA	TGTGCCATCAGTGACCTGGGACAGGGTGTGGGGGCCAACGTCCTGACTTTC	CAISDLGQGVGANVLTF
TRBV11-3	TRBJ2-7	NA	NA	TGTGCCAGCAGCTCGTCAGAGTCCGAGCAGTACTTC	CASSSSESEQYF
TRBV12-5	TRBJ2-2	NA	NA	TGTGCTAGTGGCCAAGGGCAGGCAGCGAACACCGGGGAGCTGTTTTTT	CASGQGQAANTGELFF
TRBV10-1	TRBJ2-7	TRBD1	NA	TGCGCCAGCAGTGAGCGGACAGGGGGGGCCTACGAGCAGTACTTC	CASSERTGGAYEQYF
TRBV7-2	TRBJ1-4	NA	NA	TGTGCCAGCAGCTTAGTCGCGAAGGAAAAACTGTTTTTT	CASSLVAKEKLFF
TRBV28	TRBJ1-3	NA	NA	TGTGCCAGCACTCAGGGCCCTATTACTGGAAACACCATATATTTT	CASTQGPITGNTIYF
TRBV10-3	TRBJ1-2	NA	NA	TGTGCCACCAGTTCGGGACTGACCTATGGCTACACCTTC	CATSSGLTYGYTF
TRBV19	TRBJ1-1	NA	NA	TGTGCCAGTAGGTCCCGGGGGTTGGACACTGAAGCTTTCTTT	CASRSRGLDTEAFF
TRBV9	TRBJ2-1	TRBD1	NA	TGTGCCAGCAGCGTAGAGGTCGGGACAGCGAGTGAGCAGTTCTTC	CASSVEVGTASEQFF
TRBV7-6	TRBJ2-2	NA	NA	TGTGCCAGTAAGACCGCAGACACAGGGATAGGGGAGCTGTTTTTT	CASKTADTGIGELFF
TRBV28	TRBJ2-5	NA	NA	TGTGCCAGCAGTTTATCTCCCCAGTACTTC	CASSLSPQYF
TRBV27	TRBJ1-1	TRBD1	NA	TGTGCCAGCAGTTTACTCACCAGCGGGACAGTTAACACTGAAGCTTTCTTT	CASSLLTSGTVNTEAFF
TRBV28	TRBJ1-5	NA	NA	TGTGCCAGCAGTTTGGAAAGGGGCAATCAGCCCCAGCATTTT	CASSLERGNQPQHF
TRBV28	TRBJ2-7	NA	NA	TGTGCCAGCAGTCTCAAATCAAGGGAGCAGTACTTC	CASSLKSREQYF
TRBV14	TRBJ2-5	NA	NA	TGTGCCAGCAGCCAAGCGGAGACCCAGTACTTC	CASSQAETQYF
TRBV30	TRBJ2-7	NA	NA	TGTGCCTGGAGTTCGTTCGGTCCCAGTTCCTACGAGCAGTACTTC	CAWSSFGPSSYEQYF
TRBV11-3	TRBJ2-4	NA	NA	TGTGCCAGCAGCGCCGCCGGGTCGGGTAAAAACATTCAGTACTTC	CASSAAGSGKNIQYF
TRBV10-3	TRBJ2-2	NA	NA	TGTGCCATCAGGGCGCTAGCCACGAACACCGGGGAGCTGTTTTTT	CAIRALATNTGELFF
TRBV10-2	TRBJ2-4	TRBD1	NA	TGCGCCAGCAAATCTGGGGCAGGGGGCGACTTTAACATTCAGTACTTC	CASKSGAGGDFNIQYF
TRBV15	TRBJ1-4	NA	NA	TGTGCCACCAGCAGAGGATCTGTTACTAATGAAAAACTGTTTTTT	CATSRGSVTNEKLFF
TRBV28	TRBJ2-7	TRBD2	NA	TGTGCCAGCAGTTTCTTCCTGACGACTAGCGGGAACTCCTACGAGCAGTACTTC	CASSFFLTTSGNSYEQYF
TRBV28	TRBJ1-5	NA	NA	TGTGCCAGCAGCCGCGACAGGATTGCTCAGCCCCAGCATTTT	CASSRDRIAQPQHF
TRBV19	TRBJ2-7	TRBD2	NA	TGTGCCAGTAGTACCCTAGCGGAGCCCTACGAGCAGTACTTC	CASSTLAEPYEQYF
TRBV28	TRBJ1-1	TRBD1	once	TGTGCCAGCAGTTTTGAAGGGGGCGTGAACACTGAAGCTTTCTTT	CASSFEGGVNTEAFF
TRBV2	TRBJ1-5	NA	NA	TGTGCCAGCAGTGGACAGAGCAATCAGCCCCAGCATTTT	CASSGQSNQPQHF
TRBV5-1	TRBJ1-4	NA	NA	TGCGCCAGCAGCCCACTAGGGGCGGTACGGGAAAAACTGTTTTTT	CASSPLGAVREKLFF
TRBV7-6	TRBJ2-3	NA	NA	TGTGCCAGCAGCCCCCCACACAGGAGTCCCACAGATACGCAGTATTTT	CASSPPHRSPTDTQYF
TRBV19	TRBJ1-2	NA	NA	TGTGCCAGTAGTGACAGGAAGGATGGCTACACCTTC	CASSDRKDGYTF